A single sample is the source of the 17 T cell receptor beta chains below, sequenced in a study of blood T cells in healthy people across ages. Next came a second PCR, run for roughly 7 to 12 cycles, which used a sample-barcoded 5' primer along with a J-beta primer mix. One entry per CDR3 protein results from TCRdb running MiXCR on the 5' RACE reads. In the table there are 1.2 million to 1.5 million distinct CDR3 sequences, approximately 59% of which are singletons. What was sequenced was blood. Receptors originate from a man between 18 and 35 years old in good health.

The chain couples TRBV7-2 to TRBJ1-1; weak D call: TRBD1 (5 bases). This CDR3 is built from 16 residues. Germline assignment: CDR1 SGHTA and CDR2 FQGNSA. Trimming removed 6 bases from V and 0 bases from J, with 17 bases in between. The CDR3 bases are TGTGCCAGCAGATCGACGGGGCTCTCGCTGAACACTGAAGCTTTCTTT. This translates into CASRSTGLSLNTEAFF.

CDR3 nucleotide sequence: TGTGCCAGCAGCCGAATGTGGACTAGCGGGGGGGCGGCCAAAAACATTCAGTACTTC. Amino acid sequence: CASSRMWTSGGAAKNIQYF. The V and J genes are TRBV12-3 or TRBV12-4 and TRBJ2-4, with TRBD2 identical over 15 bases. J gave up 1 base and V 6 bases, and 10 bases lay outside the gene matches. The CDR3 contains 19 residues.

J is TRBJ1-1 and V is TRBV30; D might be TRBD1 (5 bases). V lost 4 bases and J 7 bases, leaving 13 bases between the germline ends. Germline V gene sequence: CDR1 GTSNPN, CDR2 SVGIG (reference sequence). CDR3 size: 12 residues. CDR3 amino acids: CAWKVGTSEAFF. In DNA form, the CDR3 reads TGTGCCTGGAAGGTTGGGACTAGTGAAGCTTTCTTT.

V usage is TRBV7-2 and J usage is TRBJ2-2, with TRBD2 matching 8 bases. The germline V gene has CDR1 SGHTA and CDR2 FQGNSA. This CDR3 is 15 amino acids long. Germline trimming cut 1 base from V and 6 bases from J; bases unmatched to any gene: 4. Here the CDR3 reads CASSLEGLAPGELFF. For the CDR3, the DNA is TGTGCCAGCAGCTTAGAAGGACTAGCTCCCGGGGAGCTGTTTTTT.

The chain has TRBV10-3 and TRBJ2-3, with 10 bases identical to TRBD2. In germline, CDR1 is ENHRY, CDR2 SYGVKD. V shed 0 bases, J shed 2 bases, and the junction held 2 bases outside the gene matches. There are 16 residues in the CDR3. The chain's CDR3 is CAISESSGGTTDTQYF. CDR3 DNA: TGTGCCATCAGTGAGTCTAGCGGGGGGACCACAGATACGCAGTATTTT.

The table lists this clonotype with a few counts. The chain joins TRBV9 to TRBJ2-7; 9 bases agree with TRBD1. Trimming at V came to 3 bases and at J to 6 bases, leaving 13 bases not matched to a gene. Germline loops: CDR1 SGDLS, CDR2 YYNGEE. The CDR3 is 16 residues long. CDR3 bases: TGTGCCAGCAGCGAGCTCCGGACAGGGGAGAATGGCGAGCAGTACTTC. It is translated as CASSELRTGENGEQYF.

The chain links TRBV12-3 or TRBV12-4 to TRBJ1-4; D ambiguous. This CDR3 has 13 amino acids. The V end lost 4 bases, the J end lost 6 bases, and 9 bases lay between the germline ends. DNA for the CDR3: TGTGCCAGCAGTTCCGAGGGCCATGAAAAACTGTTTTTT. Protein sequence: CASSSEGHEKLFF.

This rearrangement joins TRBV29-1 to TRBJ2-1; D might be TRBD1 (5 bases). Germline values: CDR1 SQVTM, CDR2 ANQGSEA. Trimming pared 7 bases from V and 8 bases from J, leaving 18 bases between. The length of the CDR3 is 13 residues. This chain's CDR3 is CSGGPRLSHEQFF. The CDR3 DNA sequence: TGCAGCGGGGGCCCGCGGCTCTCCCATGAGCAGTTCTTC.

This chain connects TRBV20-1 to TRBJ2-1, with D unclear. The V end was cut by 0 bases, the J end by 10 bases, with 13 bases between. The CDR3 runs to 13 residues. Looked up from germline, CDR1 is DFQATT and CDR2 is SNEGSKA (reference sequence). The CDR3 spells CSARDYGRKEQFF. Written as DNA, the CDR3 is TGCAGTGCTAGAGATTACGGAAGAAAGGAGCAGTTCTTC.

The chain is built from TRBV20-1 and TRBJ1-6, with TRBD1 identical over 7 bases. V trimming: 6 bases; J trimming: 10 bases; junction bases outside the gene matches: 12. The CDR3 runs 14 residues. Looked up from germline, CDR1 is DFQATT and CDR2 is SNEGSKA (reference sequence). The CDR3 DNA follows: TGCAGTGCCACTAGGGGGCAGGGAATATCACCCCTCCACTTT. Amino acids: CSATRGQGISPLHF.

Only a few counts were recorded for this clonotype. The V gene is TRBV7-2, the J gene TRBJ2-2, with a possible D match to TRBD1 (6 bases). V gave up 6 bases and J gave up 4 bases, with 12 bases separating them. CDR3 size: 14 residues. Germline CDR1 SGHTA, CDR2 FQGNSA. CDR3 in DNA: TGTGCCAGCAGTTTAACAGGGCTCACCGGGGAGCTGTTTTTT. Translation: CASSLTGLTGELFF.

This clonotype has only one observation. The CDR3 DNA is TGCGCCAGCAGCGTTTATAGAGGACAGGGGGCGAGCAACGAGCAGTACTTC. Its translation is CASSVYRGQGASNEQYF. V and J are TRBV5-1 and TRBJ2-7, with TRBD1 matching 11 bases. The germline CDR1 and CDR2 sequences are SGHRS and YFSETQ. The junction had 14 bases not matched to a gene; V was cut back by 4 bases and J by 5 bases. The CDR3 totals 17 residues.

The rearrangement links TRBV20-1 to TRBJ2-1, with 10 bases matching TRBD2. V was pared by 0 bases and J by 2 bases, with 10 bases of the junction left unmatched. Germline CDR1 is DFQATT and CDR2 is SNEGSKA (reference sequence). This CDR3 has 18 residues. The CDR3 region has the DNA TGCAGTGCTAGAGATCCAAGGAAGAGCGGGAGGGCCTACAATGAGCAGTTCTTC. This encodes CSARDPRKSGRAYNEQFF.

This clonotype has just a few counts. The CDR3 DNA reads TGTGCCAGCAGCTTATCCCCGGACAGGTCCTCCTACGAGCAGTACTTC. This sequence encodes CASSLSPDRSSYEQYF. The gene calls are TRBV7-2 and TRBJ2-7; 7 bases map to TRBD1. Germline loops: CDR1 SGHTA, CDR2 FQGNSA. There are 16 residues in the CDR3. Losses at the gene ends were 2 bases for V and 0 bases for J; bases not matched to a gene: 7.

This clonotype has just a few counts. V and J are TRBV29-1 and TRBJ2-7; D tentatively reads TRBD1 or TRBD2 (6 bases each). This CDR3 contains 14 residues. Deletions cut 4 bases from V and 0 bases from J, with 13 bases between. The germline gives CDR1 SQVTM, CDR2 ANQGSEA. The CDR3 sequence: CSVVPPGASYEQYF. CDR3 nucleotide sequence: TGCAGCGTTGTACCGCCGGGGGCCTCCTACGAGCAGTACTTC.

This clonotype was counted between two and nine times. This chain connects TRBV5-5 to TRBJ2-2, with D maybe TRBD1 (5 bases). Germline V gives CDR1 SGHKS, CDR2 YYEKEE (reference sequence). The V gene lost 4 bases and the J gene lost 0 bases, with 10 bases spanning the gap. The CDR3 loop spans 15 amino acids. CDR3 DNA sequence: TGTGCCAGCAGCCGGGCAGGGACGAACACCGGGGAGCTGTTTTTT. Translated: CASSRAGTNTGELFF.

The chain combines TRBV6-1 with TRBJ1-1; the D gene is possibly TRBD1 (5 bases). V lost 1 base to trimming and J lost 1 base, with 10 bases between them. The V gene's germline CDR1 is MNHNS and CDR2 SASEGT. The CDR3 consists of 15 residues. The CDR3 bases are TGTGCCAGCAGTGAAGTTAGGGGCCCGAACACTGAAGCTTTCTTT. Protein: CASSEVRGPNTEAFF.